A single sample gave rise to the 11 T cell receptor beta chains below, sequenced in a study of shared clonotypes between healthy human individuals. The repertoire was sequenced with immunoSEQ multiplex PCR; TCRdb's copy has only in-frame clones and lacks some. The sample includes fewer than 400,000 clones, approximately 79% of them seen just once. The sequenced sample was memory CD4+ T cells sorted from blood. Subset meaning: CD45RA-negative fraction. All receptors derive from a man aged 30 to 39 in good health.

This chain joins TRBV30 and TRBJ1-1; D may be TRBD1 (6 bases). Germline CDR1 and CDR2: GTSNPN and SVGIG (reference sequence). V was pared by 4 bases and J by 6 bases, with 15 bases between. This CDR3 comprises 13 residues. CDR3 DNA: TGTGCCTGGAATCGGGGGGCATCGGCTGAAGCTTTCTTT. It is translated as CAWNRGASAEAFF.

The V call is TRBV5-1, the J call TRBJ2-5, with D perhaps TRBD2 (5 bases). Germline assignment: CDR1 SGHRS and CDR2 YFSETQ. Trimming shortened V by 2 bases and J by 1 base, and 12 bases separated the two germline ends. CDR3 length: 15 amino acids. The CDR3, as DNA: TGCGCCAGCAGCTTAGCGGACGAACCCCAAGAGACCCAGTACTTC. The encoded protein is CASSLADEPQETQYF.

This chain connects TRBV6-1 to TRBJ2-5, with 13 bases matching TRBD2. CDR1 is MNHNS, CDR2 SASEGT, per germline. Trimming at V came to 0 bases and at J to 2 bases, leaving 6 bases not matched to a gene. This CDR3 comprises 18 residues. DNA for the CDR3: TGTGCCAGCAGTGAAGCGCTTGGGACTAGCGGGAATCAAGAGACCCAGTACTTC. Translating it yields CASSEALGTSGNQETQYF.

This chain connects TRBV27 to TRBJ2-7; 8 bases fit TRBD1. Per germline, CDR1 MNHEY and CDR2 SMNVEV (reference sequence). Unmatched junction bases numbered 4, after V lost 2 bases and J lost 1 base. The CDR3 is 15 residues long. CDR3 bases: TGTGCCAGCAGTTTACCCGGACAGGGTTCCTACGAGCAGTACTTC. Translating gives CASSLPGQGSYEQYF.

The J gene is TRBJ1-2, the V gene TRBV25-1; TRBD1 matches 7 bases. This CDR3 comprises 12 residues. J was trimmed by 4 bases and V by 6 bases; bases with no gene match: 2. The germline V gene encodes CDR1 MGHDK and CDR2 SYGVNS. The DNA of the CDR3 is TGTGCCAGCAGGGGGGACAGCTATGGCTACACCTTC. Translating it yields CASRGDSYGYTF.

This clone has just a few counts. CDR3 residues: CASSPIGAQETQYF. CDR3 sequence (DNA): TGCGCCAGCAGCCCGATAGGAGCTCAAGAGACCCAGTACTTC. This chain uses TRBV5-1 with TRBJ2-5; D not certain. The germline gives CDR1 SGHRS, CDR2 YFSETQ. The CDR3 loop spans 14 amino acids. V shed 4 bases and J shed 2 bases, with 12 bases lying between them.

This chain uses TRBV5-1 with TRBJ1-1, with TRBD1 as a possible D gene (6 bases). In germline, CDR1 is SGHRS, CDR2 YFSETQ. There are 18 residues in the CDR3. Deletions cut 0 bases from V and 4 bases from J, with 22 bases between. Written as DNA, the CDR3 is TGCGCCAGCAGCTTGGCCGGGCGAGGTGGGGGCAGGGGCACTGAAGCTTTCTTT. Its protein is CASSLAGRGGGRGTEAFF.

J is TRBJ2-3 and V is TRBV18; a possible D gene is TRBD1 (6 bases). Germline CDR1 reads KGHSH; CDR2 reads LQKENI. The ends were cut back, 4 bases at V and 2 bases at J, with 13 bases in the middle. This CDR3 is built from 15 residues. CDR3: CASSREGETTDTQYF. CDR3 coding DNA: TGTGCCAGCTCACGTGAGGGGGAAACCACAGATACGCAGTATTTT.

This clone was observed a few times. V and J are TRBV5-1 and TRBJ2-2; possible D gene TRBD1, 6 bases. The CDR3 spans 16 residues. From germline, CDR1 is SGHRS and CDR2 YFSETQ. Trimming shortened V by 4 bases and J by 6 bases, and 19 bases separated the two germline ends. As DNA, the CDR3 is TGCGCCAGCAGCACACAGGGTAGTGTATTCGCCGGGGAGCTGTTTTTT. This encodes CASSTQGSVFAGELFF.

V is TRBV1 and J is TRBJ2-7; the table names TRBD1, a call not compared with the DNA. TRBV1 is described as a pseudogene. This CDR3 has 16 residues. This CDR3 reads CTSSQEGTGSVYEQYF. In nucleotides, the CDR3 is TGCACCAGCAGCCAAGAAGGGACAGGGTCTGTCTACGAGCAGTACTTC.

In this sample, this clone turned up a few times. The rearrangement uses TRBV27 and TRBJ2-2, with 11 bases fitting TRBD2. The CDR3 is 20 amino acids. After removal of 4 bases from V and 4 bases from J, the junction contained 17 bases not matched to a gene. CDR1 and CDR2 (germline): MNHEY, SMNVEV (reference sequence). DNA for the CDR3: TGTGCCAGCAGTTCACGACTAGCGGGATACCAAATGAGATTCACCGGGGAGCTGTTTTTT. It is translated as CASSSRLAGYQMRFTGELFF.